This passage covers 25 T cell receptor beta chains from one sample sequenced in a study of shared clonotypes between healthy human individuals. Profiled with immunoSEQ multiplex PCR; TCRdb holds only in-frame clones, not every one. The sample consists of over 750,000 clones, about 96% of them appearing once. Only CD45RO-negative cells positively selected for CCR7 counted as naive CD8 cells, so terminally differentiated effector memory CD45RA+ cells were excluded. Sequencing input: naive CD8+ T cells sorted from blood. The source is a man aged 30 to 45 in good health.

The chain is built from TRBV4-3 and TRBJ2-7; 10 bases fit TRBD2. Germline V lookup: CDR1 LGHNA, CDR2 YSLEER. This CDR3 comprises 15 residues. V lost 2 bases and J lost 0; bases outside the gene matches: 1. The CDR3 spells CASSQLAGDSYEQYF. The CDR3 bases are TGCGCCAGCAGCCAACTAGCGGGAGACTCCTACGAGCAGTACTTC.

J is TRBJ2-1 and V is TRBV5-5; D not resolved. Germline V gene lookup returns CDR1 SGHKS and CDR2 YYEKEE (reference sequence). Trimming removed 6 bases at V and 5 bases at J, with 9 bases between. The CDR3 contains 12 residues. CDR3 loop: CASTDKNNEQFF. The DNA of the CDR3 is TGTGCCAGCACCGACAAGAACAATGAGCAGTTCTTC.

This clone was recorded once. The chain recombines TRBV30 with TRBJ2-7, with TRBD2 matching 10 bases. Germline lookup yields CDR1 GTSNPN and CDR2 SVGIG (reference sequence). V dropped 1 base and J dropped 3; count of bases not matched to a gene: 9. This CDR3 has 16 residues. In DNA form, the CDR3 reads TGTGCCTGGAGTGCTAGCGGGAGTTCGTTCATCTACGAGCAGTACTTC. Translation gives CAWSASGSSFIYEQYF.

The chain employs TRBV6-5 and TRBJ2-2; TRBD1 aligns across 7 bases. V trimming: 2 bases; J trimming: 0 bases; junction bases outside the gene matches: 3. Looked up from germline, CDR1 is MNHEY and CDR2 is SVGAGI. The CDR3 is 16 amino acids. The CDR3 region is CASSYTGTANTGELFF. The CDR3 nucleotides read TGTGCCAGCAGTTACACCGGGACAGCGAACACCGGGGAGCTGTTTTTT.

This chain connects TRBV13 to TRBJ2-7; 9 bases align to TRBD2. Germline CDR1 reads PRHDT; CDR2 reads FYEKMQ (reference sequence). CDR3 length: 16 residues. With 4 bases clipped from V and 2 bases from J, the junction kept 9 bases outside the gene matches. CDR3 residues: CASSSAGGRGTYEQYF. For the CDR3, the DNA is TGTGCCAGCAGCTCCGCCGGCGGGAGGGGAACCTACGAGCAGTACTTC.

To note about this clone: In the same sample, other DNA sequences code for this CDR3. The rearrangement links TRBV5-4 to TRBJ2-7, with 11 nucleotides matching TRBD2. The CDR3 spans 15 residues. The V and J ends lost 1 base and 5 bases, in that order; junction bases with no gene match: 5. The germline CDR1 and CDR2 sequences are SGHNT and YYREEE (reference sequence). CDR3 in amino acids: CASSLTSGSPHEQYF. The CDR3 DNA follows: TGTGCCAGCAGCTTGACTAGCGGGAGTCCCCACGAGCAGTACTTC.

The rearrangement joins TRBV20-1 to TRBJ2-1; perhaps TRBD2 as D (5 bases). Trimming removed 4 bases at V and 9 bases at J, with 10 bases between. This CDR3 has 11 residues. The germline V gene encodes CDR1 DFQATT and CDR2 SNEGSKA (reference sequence). The CDR3 DNA reads as TGCAGTGCTAACGGGGAAGGTGAGCAGTTCTTC. Protein product: CSANGEGEQFF.

This chain uses TRBV27 with TRBJ2-7, with D uncertain. V lost 3 bases, J lost 2 bases, and 17 bases lay in between. Germline values: CDR1 MNHEY, CDR2 SMNVEV (reference sequence). CDR3 size: 16 residues. DNA of the CDR3: TGTGCCAGCAGTTTCTCCCCTACTCTAGATACCTACGAGCAGTACTTC. Amino acids: CASSFSPTLDTYEQYF.

J is TRBJ2-1 and V is TRBV28; a possible D gene is TRBD1 (7 bases). The CDR3 is made up of 14 amino acids. V lost 6 bases to trimming and J lost 3 bases, with 12 bases between them. The germline V gene has CDR1 MDHEN and CDR2 SYDVKM. DNA for the CDR3: TGTGCCAGCAGCCACAGGGGAGGCTACAATGAGCAGTTCTTC. Protein sequence: CASSHRGGYNEQFF.

V and J are TRBV11-2 and TRBJ2-1, with TRBD1 matching over 7 bases. The trim removed 1 base at V and 8 bases at J, leaving 5 bases unmatched. CDR1 SGHAT and CDR2 FQNNGV come from the germline V gene. The CDR3 extends over 14 amino acids. The CDR3 region is CASSLGTGVHEQFF. CDR3 DNA sequence: TGTGCCAGCAGCTTAGGTACAGGGGTTCATGAGCAGTTCTTC.

The rearrangement joins TRBV5-1 to TRBJ2-3; D not resolved. Germline CDR1 and CDR2: SGHRS and YFSETQ. The CDR3 has 14 amino acids. Trimming pared 3 bases from V and 7 bases from J, leaving 15 bases between. CDR3 residues: CASSSDIPPYTQYF. The CDR3 DNA sequence: TGCGCCAGCAGCTCAGACATACCCCCCTATACGCAGTATTTT.

The chain recombines TRBV11-2 with TRBJ2-1, with 9 nucleotides matching TRBD2. The V segment lost 1 base and the J segment 7 bases; nucleotides outside the gene matches: 8. Germline lookup yields CDR1 SGHAT and CDR2 FQNNGV. This CDR3 comprises 16 residues. The CDR3 nucleotides read TGTGCCAGCAGCTTAGTTTTAGCGGGAGTTAGGAATGAGCAGTTCTTC. Translation gives CASSLVLAGVRNEQFF.

The chain links TRBV6-5 to TRBJ2-3; no definite D call. V was shortened by 0 bases and J by 6 bases, with 10 bases between the two germline ends. CDR3 length: 14 residues. Germline-derived CDR1 and CDR2 are MNHEY and SVGAGI. The CDR3 reads CASSYSFGLDTQYF. The DNA of the CDR3 is TGTGCCAGCAGTTACTCCTTCGGTCTGGATACGCAGTATTTT.

This chain links TRBV5-1 with TRBJ2-3; D possibly uses TRBD1 or TRBD2 (5 bases each). The germline V gene encodes CDR1 SGHRS and CDR2 YFSETQ. The CDR3 spans 15 residues. V was clipped by 3 bases and J by 1 base, with 12 bases between them. CDR3: CASSSSGTGTDTQYF. The CDR3 nucleotides read TGCGCCAGCAGCTCATCCGGGACGGGCACAGATACGCAGTATTTT.

V and J are TRBV28 and TRBJ2-7; tentative D call: TRBD1 (6 bases). Germline lookup yields CDR1 MDHEN and CDR2 SYDVKM. Trimming cost V 5 bases and J 2 bases, with 19 bases left between them. The CDR3 extends over 16 amino acids. The CDR3 nucleotides read TGTGCCAGCAGTCCCCACCGGGCGGCAGGGGCCTACGAGCAGTACTTC. It yields the protein CASSPHRAAGAYEQYF.

The count of this clone is one. J is TRBJ1-2 and V is TRBV10-1; D is unclear. The CDR3 has 13 residues. Germline V lookup: CDR1 WNHNN, CDR2 SYGVQD (reference sequence). V lost 2 bases and J 6 bases, leaving 10 bases between the germline ends. The CDR3: CASSEGTAHGYTF. The CDR3 DNA follows: TGCGCCAGCAGTGAGGGAACCGCGCATGGCTACACCTTC.

The chain carries TRBV6-5 and TRBJ2-2; D is uncertain. Germline CDR1 and CDR2: MNHEY and SVGAGI. Trimming removed 0 bases from V and 7 bases from J, with 9 bases in between. The CDR3 extends over 14 amino acids. The DNA for the CDR3 is TGTGCCAGCAGTTACTCAGGCCCCAGCGGGGAGCTGTTTTTT. Its protein product is CASSYSGPSGELFF.

About this clone itself: The junction shows a germline mismatch at one end, possibly a read error. V gene TRBV28 combines with J gene TRBJ2-2; 7 bases map to TRBD2. From germline, CDR1 is MDHEN and CDR2 SYDVKM. CDR3 length: 14 residues. The CDR3 here is CASTPSGNPGELFF. The CDR3 DNA follows: TGTGCCAGCACCCCGAGCGGGAACCCCGGGGAGCTGTTTTTT.

The chain employs TRBV18 and TRBJ2-2; 10 bases are a match to TRBD1. Germline V gene data show CDR1 as KGHSH and CDR2 as LQKENI. The length of the CDR3 is 17 residues. The junction had 10 bases not matched to a gene; V was cut back by 4 bases and J by 5 bases. CDR3 sequence reads: CASSLSRDRGRTGELFF. CDR3 DNA sequence: TGTGCCAGCTCACTCAGCCGGGACAGGGGTCGAACCGGGGAGCTGTTTTTT.

This clone was detected a few times. This chain links TRBV7-9 with TRBJ2-7, with no clear D. The CDR3 totals 14 residues. The V gene's germline CDR1 is SEHNR and CDR2 FQNEAQ (reference sequence). Trimming removed 0 bases at V and 4 bases at J, with 10 bases between. CDR3 amino acids: CASSLAANYYEQYF. Written as DNA, the CDR3 is TGTGCCAGCAGCTTAGCGGCCAACTATTACGAGCAGTACTTC.

The chain is built from TRBV30 and TRBJ1-3; D gene uncertain. The V gene lost 2 bases and the J gene lost 2 bases, with 7 bases spanning the gap. CDR3 size: 13 residues. Germline V gene data show CDR1 as GTSNPN and CDR2 as SVGIG (reference sequence). CDR3 sequence (DNA): TGTGCCTGGAGTTGGGAAGCTGGAAACACCATATATTTT. Its protein is CAWSWEAGNTIYF.

This rearrangement joins TRBV19 to TRBJ2-3; D not resolved. This CDR3 region has 16 residues. The germline V gene encodes CDR1 LNHDA and CDR2 SQIVND (reference sequence). The ends were cut back, 1 base at V and 4 bases at J, with 15 bases in the middle. This CDR3 reads CASSIVPSTTPDTQYF. CDR3 nucleotides: TGTGCCAGTAGTATAGTGCCCTCAACCACTCCAGATACGCAGTATTTT.

The chain is built from TRBV27 and TRBJ2-7, with 9 bases matching TRBD1. The CDR3 covers 15 residues. With V trimmed by 5 bases and J by 4 bases, 9 bases remained unmatched. Germline V gene sequence: CDR1 MNHEY, CDR2 SMNVEV (reference sequence). The CDR3 sequence is CASSLKGQGGYEQYF. The DNA for the CDR3 is TGTGCCAGCAGTCTTAAGGGACAGGGTGGGTACGAGCAGTACTTC.

The rearrangement links TRBV29-1 to TRBJ2-1, with D uncertain. This CDR3 comprises 14 residues. In germline, CDR1 is SQVTM, CDR2 ANQGSEA. Deletions cut 7 bases from V and 0 bases from J, with 13 bases between. The CDR3: CSAARASSYNEQFF. The CDR3, as DNA: TGCAGCGCGGCAAGGGCGTCCTCCTACAATGAGCAGTTCTTC.

This clone has just one count. The rearrangement joins TRBV7-8 to TRBJ2-7, with no clear D. This CDR3 comprises 15 residues. V was shortened by 5 bases and J by 3 bases, with 17 bases between the two germline ends. Germline V gives CDR1 SGHVS, CDR2 FQNEAQ. The CDR3 reads CASSPQGIMVYEQYF. CDR3 nucleotides: TGTGCCAGCAGCCCCCAAGGTATAATGGTCTACGAGCAGTACTTC.